Following are 27 T cell receptor beta chains from one sample sequenced in a study of CD8 T cells in Susac syndrome. Reverse transcription of roughly 0.5 to 1 ug RNA was carried out with random hexamers. TCRdb fed the immunoSEQ multiplex PCR reads into MiXCR, producing one record per CDR3 protein. The sample shows tens of thousands of distinct CDR3 sequences, about 96% of them seen only once. Source material: CD8+ T cells from PBMCs. The receptors here all came from a human donor with Susac syndrome.

The chain employs TRBV7-9 and TRBJ2-6; D is uncertain. Per the germline V gene, CDR1 is SEHNR and CDR2 is FQNEAQ (reference sequence). The CDR3 has 16 amino acids. The ends were cut back, 5 bases at V and 4 bases at J, with 15 bases in the middle. This CDR3 reads CASSPSVELGANVLTF. The DNA of the CDR3 is TGTGCCAGCAGCCCATCCGTCGAATTGGGGGCCAACGTCCTGACTTTC.

The rearrangement links TRBV3-1 to TRBJ1-1; D perhaps matches TRBD1 (6 bases). The CDR3 has 13 residues. Germline V gene lookup returns CDR1 LGHDT and CDR2 YNNKEL (reference sequence). Trimming pared 2 bases from V and 11 bases from J, leaving 15 bases between. The CDR3 coding sequence is TGTGCCAGCAGCCAATCTCAGGGGACCTGGGCTTTCTTT. The encoded protein is CASSQSQGTWAFF.

The chain combines TRBV5-1 with TRBJ1-1; 7 bases agree with TRBD1. Per germline, CDR1 SGHRS and CDR2 YFSETQ. J gave up 4 bases and V 2 bases, and 5 bases lay outside the gene matches. The CDR3 loop spans 14 amino acids. The DNA for the CDR3 is TGCGCCAGCAGCTTTGACAGGGTGAGCACTGAAGCTTTCTTT. As protein: CASSFDRVSTEAFF.

This clonotype came up a few times. The rearrangement uses TRBV27 and TRBJ2-5; D not certain. There are 13 residues in the CDR3. The V end was cut by 5 bases, the J end by 1 base, with 8 bases between. Germline CDR1 and CDR2: MNHEY and SMNVEV (reference sequence). Here the CDR3 reads CASSVYGQETQYF. The CDR3, as DNA: TGTGCCAGCAGTGTTTATGGCCAAGAGACCCAGTACTTC.

This clonotype has more than one count but fewer than ten. In nucleotides, the CDR3 is TGCAGTGCTAGCCTACAGGTCTCCTACGAGCAGTACTTC. It codes for CSASLQVSYEQYF. The chain is built from TRBV20-1 and TRBJ2-7; a possible D gene is TRBD1 (5 bases). This CDR3 comprises 13 residues. The ends were cut back, 3 bases at V and 0 bases at J, with 9 bases in the middle. In germline, CDR1 is DFQATT, CDR2 SNEGSKA (reference sequence).

The chain carries TRBV20-1 and TRBJ1-2, with 7 bases fitting TRBD1. There are 15 residues in the CDR3. J lost 0 bases, V lost 6 bases, and 10 bases had no gene match. CDR1 is DFQATT and CDR2 is SNEGSKA in the germline V gene (reference sequence). In DNA form, the CDR3 reads TGCAGTGCCATAGACAGGGTGATTTCTAACTATGGCTACACCTTC. Amino acids: CSAIDRVISNYGYTF.

The chain carries TRBV30 and TRBJ2-7, with D hard to call. Trimming stripped 0 bases from V and 0 bases from J, with 6 bases between. Germline loops: CDR1 GTSNPN, CDR2 SVGIG (reference sequence). CDR3 length: 13 residues. The CDR3: CAWSVSTSYEQYF. For the CDR3, the DNA is TGTGCCTGGAGTGTAAGCACCTCCTACGAGCAGTACTTC.

This chain uses TRBV3-1 with TRBJ2-1; 8 bases agree with TRBD1. Germline V gives CDR1 LGHDT, CDR2 YNNKEL (reference sequence). The CDR3 has 15 residues. V dropped 1 base and J dropped 7; count of bases not matched to a gene: 6. The CDR3 spells CASSQGQGLGNEQFF. Here the CDR3 DNA reads TGTGCCAGCAGCCAAGGACAGGGGTTGGGGAATGAGCAGTTCTTC.

The rearrangement joins TRBV30 to TRBJ1-5; TRBD1 agrees at 7 bases. CDR1 and CDR2 (germline): GTSNPN, SVGIG (reference sequence). J was trimmed by 4 bases and V by 1 base; bases with no gene match: 1. This CDR3 region has 13 residues. The CDR3 DNA sequence: TGTGCCTGGAGTGACAGGGGAAATCAGCCCCAGCATTTT. This translates into CAWSDRGNQPQHF.

V usage is TRBV29-1 and J usage is TRBJ2-7; no clear D gene. Trimming stripped 4 bases from V and 4 bases from J, with 14 bases between. Germline V gives CDR1 SQVTM, CDR2 ANQGSEA. The CDR3 covers 13 residues. CDR3 residues: CSVVKSATYEQYF. CDR3 in DNA: TGCAGCGTTGTTAAGTCAGCAACATACGAGCAGTACTTC.

The chain recombines TRBV9 with TRBJ1-1; 9 bases map to TRBD1. Germline loops: CDR1 SGDLS, CDR2 YYNGEE. The CDR3 covers 17 residues. Losses at the gene ends were 3 bases for V and 0 bases for J; bases not matched to a gene: 9. CDR3 DNA sequence: TGTGCCAGCAGCGACTTGACAGGGGGAGGCATGAACACTGAAGCTTTCTTT. This codes for CASSDLTGGGMNTEAFF.

CDR3 in DNA: TGCAGTGCTCGGGATTCTATTGCAGCGATGAATCAGCCCCAGCATTTT. It codes for CSARDSIAAMNQPQHF. The chain has TRBV20-1 and TRBJ1-5; no reliable D call. CDR3 length: 16 amino acids. Between the trimmed V and J ends, which lost 5 bases and 4 bases, there was a span of 21 bases. Germline loops: CDR1 DFQATT, CDR2 SNEGSKA (reference sequence).

The chain has TRBV7-8 and TRBJ1-5, with D unclear. Deletions cut 1 base from V and 2 bases from J, with 12 bases between. The germline V gene encodes CDR1 SGHVS and CDR2 FQNEAQ. The length of the CDR3 is 16 residues. CDR3 loop: CASSLVEALGNQPQHF. In DNA, the CDR3 is TGTGCCAGCAGCTTAGTGGAGGCCCTAGGCAATCAGCCCCAGCATTTT.

The chain couples TRBV7-8 to TRBJ1-1; tentative D call: TRBD1 (5 bases). There are 14 residues in the CDR3. Per germline, CDR1 SGHVS and CDR2 FQNEAQ. V lost 5 bases and J 1 base, leaving 11 bases between the germline ends. The CDR3 here is CASSLMGGNTEAFF. The DNA of the CDR3 is TGTGCCAGCAGCCTTATGGGGGGGAACACTGAAGCTTTCTTT.

The V and J genes are TRBV6-5 and TRBJ1-2; D remains ambiguous. CDR1 is MNHEY and CDR2 is SVGAGI in the germline V gene. CDR3 length: 14 amino acids. Trimming removed 3 bases from V and 8 bases from J, with 16 bases in between. Here the CDR3 reads CASSYKTALYGYTF. CDR3 DNA: TGTGCCAGCAGTTATAAAACAGCTTTGTACGGCTACACCTTC.

The V and J genes are TRBV20-1 and TRBJ1-2; a possible D gene is TRBD1 (5 bases). Trimming left V 3 bases short and J 9 bases short, with 20 bases between. This CDR3 has 14 residues. The germline V gene encodes CDR1 DFQATT and CDR2 SNEGSKA (reference sequence). The DNA of the CDR3 is TGCAGTGCTAGGCCTACGTCGGGGCGTAGAAGCTACACCTTC. Translated, it gives CSARPTSGRRSYTF.

The J gene is TRBJ2-5, the V gene TRBV20-1, with 8 positions matching TRBD1. Germline trimming cut 4 bases from V and 5 bases from J; bases unmatched to any gene: 12. CDR3 length: 15 residues. Germline V gives CDR1 DFQATT, CDR2 SNEGSKA (reference sequence). The CDR3 sequence: CSAIPQGAQGETQYF. As DNA, the CDR3 is TGCAGTGCTATTCCTCAGGGGGCGCAGGGGGAGACCCAGTACTTC.

The chain couples TRBV30 to TRBJ2-5; 8 nucleotides align to TRBD1. The CDR3 has 16 amino acids. With V trimmed by 4 bases and J by 7 bases, 17 bases remained unmatched. CDR1 is GTSNPN and CDR2 is SVGIG in the germline V gene (reference sequence). The CDR3 region is CAWKGVRGPGMVTQYF. CDR3 in DNA: TGTGCCTGGAAGGGGGTCAGGGGGCCGGGAATGGTGACCCAGTACTTC.

The chain joins TRBV20-1 to TRBJ2-3, with TRBD2 matching over 12 bases. The V gene end was trimmed by 2 bases and the J gene end by 6 bases; junction bases not matched to a gene: 6. Germline V gene lookup returns CDR1 DFQATT and CDR2 SNEGSKA (reference sequence). There are 15 residues in the CDR3. DNA for the CDR3: TGCAGTGCTAGACGGACTAGCGGGGCGGGGGATACGCAGTATTTT. Protein product: CSARRTSGAGDTQYF.

This clonotype came up once. The chain carries TRBV3-1 and TRBJ1-5; TRBD1 agrees at 9 bases. Germline values: CDR1 LGHDT, CDR2 YNNKEL (reference sequence). CDR3 length: 15 amino acids. J lost 7 bases, V lost 3 bases, and 7 bases had no gene match. The CDR3 loop reads CASSHTQGAGQPQHF. Written as DNA, the CDR3 is TGTGCCAGCAGCCATACACAGGGGGCTGGGCAGCCCCAGCATTTT.

This chain uses TRBV20-1 with TRBJ1-1, with no clear D. Germline V gene data show CDR1 as DFQATT and CDR2 as SNEGSKA (reference sequence). The CDR3 sequence is 13 residues long. Trimming took off 4 bases at V and 5 bases at J, with 14 bases between the two ends. This chain's CDR3 is CSAMVRPKTEAFF. Written as DNA, the CDR3 is TGCAGTGCTATGGTCAGGCCGAAGACTGAAGCTTTCTTT.

J is TRBJ2-1 and V is TRBV9; unclear D gene. The V gene's germline CDR1 is SGDLS and CDR2 YYNGEE. Deletions cut 4 bases from V and 0 bases from J, with 11 bases between. The CDR3 contains 15 residues. The CDR3 sequence: CASSSVGVSYNEQFF. In nucleotides, the CDR3 is TGTGCCAGCAGCTCCGTCGGAGTCTCCTACAATGAGCAGTTCTTC.

The rearrangement links TRBV19 to TRBJ1-1; the D is unclear. The V gene lost 4 bases and the J gene lost 0 bases, with 6 bases spanning the gap. Germline loops: CDR1 LNHDA, CDR2 SQIVND (reference sequence). The CDR3 runs to 13 residues. As DNA, the CDR3 is TGTGCCAGTAGTACGACTTTGAACACTGAAGCTTTCTTT. Translation: CASSTTLNTEAFF.

The chain uses TRBV6-5 and TRBJ2-7; D possibly corresponds to TRBD1 (6 bases). V lost 2 bases and J 6 bases, leaving 11 bases between the germline ends. The V gene's germline CDR1 is MNHEY and CDR2 SVGAGI. The length of the CDR3 is 13 residues. The CDR3 loop is CASSYRQDSEQYF. CDR3 in DNA: TGTGCCAGCAGTTACAGACAGGACAGCGAGCAGTACTTC.

The chain carries TRBV30 and TRBJ2-1, with 7 bases matching TRBD1. CDR1 is GTSNPN, CDR2 SVGIG, per germline (reference sequence). V was pared by 0 bases and J by 8 bases, with 19 bases of the junction left unmatched. CDR3 length equals 18 residues. CDR3 bases: TGTGCCTGGAGTGTACATCGGACAGGTGAATTCCCCATGGATGAGCAGTTCTTC. Its protein is CAWSVHRTGEFPMDEQFF.

The CDR3 loop is CASSLSTAVQETQYF. In nucleotides, the CDR3 is TGTGCCAGCAGCCTTAGCACGGCAGTTCAAGAGACCCAGTACTTC. The gene calls are TRBV9 and TRBJ2-5; D is unclear. The germline CDR1 and CDR2 sequences are SGDLS and YYNGEE. The V end was cut by 4 bases, the J end by 2 bases, with 15 bases between. This CDR3 is 15 amino acids long.

The CDR3 DNA follows: TGTGCCACCAGTTCAGGCTACGAGCAGTACTTC. Translation gives CATSSGYEQYF. The chain employs TRBV24-1 and TRBJ2-7; D ambiguous. V lost 6 bases, J lost 3 bases, and 5 bases lay in between. This CDR3 comprises 11 residues. Looked up from germline, CDR1 is KGHDR and CDR2 is SFDVKD.